This T cell receptor beta chain was sequenced in a study of OX40 agonist ivuxolimab in advanced cancers. Turning to the study itself: Patients with hepatocellular carcinoma, melanoma, renal cell or head and neck cancer made up the dose-escalation patients. The study's findings and limits: The specificity for antigen of the expanded peripheral T cells was not determined. Some nonresponders likewise displayed low normalized T-cell clonal expansion.

Generated by immunoSEQ multiplex PCR, the TCRdb table keeps only in-frame clones and is missing some. The table lists approximately 160,000 clones, around 94% of them singletons. For this clone: Antigen specificity is unknown.

Specimen: CD4+ or CD8+ T cells sorted from blood, collected in a trial of the OX40 agonist ivuxolimab. The clonotype originates from an adult with an advanced solid tumor such as melanoma, head and neck, liver or kidney cancer.

CDR3 nucleotides: TGCGCCAGCAGCTTGTCAGGGGCTAACTATGGCTACACCTTC. It codes for CASSLSGANYGYTF. J is TRBJ1-2 and V is TRBV5-1; a possible D gene is TRBD1 (6 bases). The CDR3 totals 14 residues. The V and J ends lost 1 base and 0 bases respectively, with 7 bases between them. Looked up from germline, CDR1 is SGHRS and CDR2 is YFSETQ.